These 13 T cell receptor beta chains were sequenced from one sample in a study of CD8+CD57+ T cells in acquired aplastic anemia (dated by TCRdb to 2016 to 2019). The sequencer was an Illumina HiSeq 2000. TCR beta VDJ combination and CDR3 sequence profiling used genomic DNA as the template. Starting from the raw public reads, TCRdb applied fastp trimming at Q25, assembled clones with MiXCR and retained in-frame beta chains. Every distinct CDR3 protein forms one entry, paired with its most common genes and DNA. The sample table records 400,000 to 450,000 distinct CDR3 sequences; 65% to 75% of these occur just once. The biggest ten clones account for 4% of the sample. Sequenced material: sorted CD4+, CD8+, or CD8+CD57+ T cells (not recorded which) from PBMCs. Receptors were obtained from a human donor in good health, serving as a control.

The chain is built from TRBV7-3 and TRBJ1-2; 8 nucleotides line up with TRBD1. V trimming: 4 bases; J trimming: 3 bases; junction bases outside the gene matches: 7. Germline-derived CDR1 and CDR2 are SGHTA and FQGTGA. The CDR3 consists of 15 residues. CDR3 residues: CASSSTDREYYGYTF. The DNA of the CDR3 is TGTGCCAGCAGCTCCACGGACAGGGAGTACTATGGCTACACCTTC.

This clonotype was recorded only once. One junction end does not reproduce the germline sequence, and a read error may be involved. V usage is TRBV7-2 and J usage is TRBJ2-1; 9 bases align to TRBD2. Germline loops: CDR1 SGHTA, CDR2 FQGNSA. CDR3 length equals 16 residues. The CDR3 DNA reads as TGTGCCAGCAGCTTCAGTTTAGCGGGGGTGGAGAATGTGCAGTTCTTC. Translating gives CASSFSLAGVENVQFF.

CDR3 in DNA: TGTGCCAGCAGTCTCTCCGCCACTAGCGGGCTGTCGTGGCTGTTTTTT. As protein: CASSLSATSGLSWLFF. The chain couples TRBV12-3 or TRBV12-4 to TRBJ2-2; 9 nucleotides match TRBD2. The trim removed 5 bases at V and 13 bases at J, leaving 17 bases unmatched. This CDR3 is built from 16 residues.

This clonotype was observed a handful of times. CDR3 residues: CASSDSTSTDTQYF. In DNA, the CDR3 is TGTGCCAGCAGTGACTCGACTAGCACAGATACGCAGTATTTT. The J gene is TRBJ2-3, the V gene TRBV6-4; D is undetermined. Germline values: CDR1 MRHNA, CDR2 SNTAGT. Trimming removed 0 bases from V and 0 bases from J, with 4 bases in between. CDR3 length: 14 residues.

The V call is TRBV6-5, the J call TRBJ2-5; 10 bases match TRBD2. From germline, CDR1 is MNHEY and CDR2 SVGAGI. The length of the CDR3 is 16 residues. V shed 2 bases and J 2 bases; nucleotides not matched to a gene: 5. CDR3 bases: TGTGCCAGCAGTTACGCTGGGACTAGCGTTCAAGAGACCCAGTACTTC. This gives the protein CASSYAGTSVQETQYF.

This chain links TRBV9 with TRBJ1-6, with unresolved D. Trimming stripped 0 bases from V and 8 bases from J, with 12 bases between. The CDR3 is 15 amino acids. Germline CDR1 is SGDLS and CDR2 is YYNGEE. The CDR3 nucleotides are TGTGCCAGCAGCGTAGCGGACGGTGGGGATTCACCCCTCCACTTT. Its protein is CASSVADGGDSPLHF.

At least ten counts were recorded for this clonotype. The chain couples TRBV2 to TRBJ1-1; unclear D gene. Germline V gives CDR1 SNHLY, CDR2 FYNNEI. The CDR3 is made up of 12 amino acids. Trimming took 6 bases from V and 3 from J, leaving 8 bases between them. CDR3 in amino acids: CASSFGDTEAFF. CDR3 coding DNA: TGTGCCAGCAGCTTCGGTGACACTGAAGCTTTCTTT.

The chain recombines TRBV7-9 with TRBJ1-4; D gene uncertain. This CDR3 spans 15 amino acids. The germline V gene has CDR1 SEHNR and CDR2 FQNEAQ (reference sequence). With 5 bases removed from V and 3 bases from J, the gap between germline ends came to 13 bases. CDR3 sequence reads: CASSPKVGANEKLFF. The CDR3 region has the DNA TGTGCCAGCAGCCCTAAGGTTGGAGCTAATGAAAAACTGTTTTTT.

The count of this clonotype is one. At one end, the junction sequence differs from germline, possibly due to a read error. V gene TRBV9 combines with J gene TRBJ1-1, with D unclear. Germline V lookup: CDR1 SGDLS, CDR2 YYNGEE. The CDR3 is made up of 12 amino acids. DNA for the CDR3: TGTGCCAGCAGTTTGTCTGACCCTGACGCTTTCTTT. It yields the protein CASSLSDPDAFF. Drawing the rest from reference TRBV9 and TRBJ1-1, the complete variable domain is DSGVTQTPKHLITATGQRVTLRCSPRSGDLSVYWYQQSLDQGLQFLIQYYNGEERAKGNILERFSAQQFPDLHSELNLSSLELGDSALYFCASSLSDPDAFFGQGTRLTVV.

CDR3 protein: CATSREVANSNQPQHF. The CDR3 DNA follows: TGTGCCACCAGCAGAGAGGTAGCGAATAGCAATCAGCCCCAGCATTTT. The V gene is TRBV15, the J gene TRBJ1-5; no definite D call. The V gene lost 0 bases and the J gene lost 0 bases, with 9 bases spanning the gap. CDR3 length: 16 residues. Germline V lookup: CDR1 LNHNV, CDR2 YYDKDF (reference sequence).

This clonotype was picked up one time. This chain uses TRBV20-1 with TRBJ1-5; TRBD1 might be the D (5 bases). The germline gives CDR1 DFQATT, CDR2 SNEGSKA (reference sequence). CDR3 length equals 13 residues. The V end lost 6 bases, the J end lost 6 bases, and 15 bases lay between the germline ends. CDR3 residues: CSAKQVTSQPQHF. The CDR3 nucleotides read TGCAGTGCGAAACAGGTCACCAGTCAGCCCCAGCATTTT.

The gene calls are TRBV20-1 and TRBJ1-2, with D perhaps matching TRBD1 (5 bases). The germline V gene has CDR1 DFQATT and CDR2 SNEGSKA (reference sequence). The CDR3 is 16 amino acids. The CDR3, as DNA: TGCAGCGTTGAAGATCTGGGGGGGAGGTGTATCTATGGCTACACCTTC. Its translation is CSVEDLGGRCIYGYTF.

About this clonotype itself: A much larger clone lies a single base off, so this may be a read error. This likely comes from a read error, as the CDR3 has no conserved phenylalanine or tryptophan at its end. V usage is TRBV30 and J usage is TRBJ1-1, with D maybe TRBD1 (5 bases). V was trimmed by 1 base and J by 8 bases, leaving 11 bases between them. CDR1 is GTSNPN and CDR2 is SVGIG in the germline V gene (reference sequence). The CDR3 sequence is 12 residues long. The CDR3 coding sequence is TGTGCCTGGAGTGGTGACAGCTCAGAAGCTTTCCTT. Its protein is CAWSGDSSEAFL.